Below, 15 T cell receptor beta chains from the same sample are listed, as sequenced in a study of CD8 T cells in Susac syndrome. The authors reverse transcribed roughly 0.5 to 1 ug RNA with random hexamers. Each CDR3 protein gets one entry after TCRdb re-called the immunoSEQ multiplex PCR reads with MiXCR. The data contain more than 95,000 distinct CDR3 sequences, around 94% of them singletons. Specimen: CD4+ T cells from PBMCs. The receptors were gathered from a human donor in good health.

This rearrangement joins TRBV7-6 to TRBJ2-5, with a possible D match to TRBD1 (6 bases). V lost 1 base to trimming and J lost 3 bases, with 15 bases between them. The CDR3 loop spans 16 amino acids. Germline values: CDR1 SGHVS, CDR2 FNYEAQ. CDR3 nucleotide sequence: TGTGCCAGCAGCTTAGGGGTGTTCAGGACAGAAGAGACCCAGTACTTC. Translating gives CASSLGVFRTEETQYF.

V is TRBV7-9 and J is TRBJ2-3, with TRBD1 as a possible D gene (7 bases). Germline loops: CDR1 SEHNR, CDR2 FQNEAQ (reference sequence). Trimming removed 5 bases from V and 6 bases from J, with 18 bases in between. The CDR3 is 15 amino acids. The CDR3 bases are TGTGCCAGCAGCCTTCGTCAGGGGGGCGGCGATACGCAGTATTTT. Its translation is CASSLRQGGGDTQYF.

The genes are TRBV25-1 and TRBJ1-1, with D possibly being TRBD1 (6 bases). V lost 3 bases and J 1 base, leaving 15 bases between the germline ends. The CDR3 is made up of 16 amino acids. Germline V gene lookup returns CDR1 MGHDK and CDR2 SYGVNS. The CDR3 region has the DNA TGTGCCAGCAGTGACCGGCCTGGGGGCACGAACACTGAAGCTTTCTTT. Translated, it gives CASSDRPGGTNTEAFF.

This chain connects TRBV7-2 to TRBJ2-7; a weak D match, TRBD2 (5 bases). This CDR3 has 15 residues. With 5 bases removed from V and 3 bases from J, the gap between germline ends came to 17 bases. Germline V gene lookup returns CDR1 SGHTA and CDR2 FQGNSA. In DNA, the CDR3 is TGTGCCAGCAGCGGCTGGAGGACTCGTCGCTACGAGCAGTACTTC. It yields the protein CASSGWRTRRYEQYF.

The gene calls are TRBV25-1 and TRBJ1-2, with TRBD1 identical over 7 bases. Germline V gives CDR1 MGHDK, CDR2 SYGVNS. The CDR3 consists of 14 residues. V was pared by 6 bases and J by 2 bases, with 6 bases of the junction left unmatched. The CDR3 DNA sequence: TGTGCCAGCAGCCCCATGACAGGGAACTATGGCTACACCTTC. Translating gives CASSPMTGNYGYTF.

The chain links TRBV20-1 to TRBJ1-1; the match to TRBD1 covers 9 bases. The CDR3 spans 12 residues. Losses at the gene ends were 5 bases for V and 5 bases for J; bases not matched to a gene: 3. Germline CDR1 and CDR2: DFQATT and SNEGSKA (reference sequence). The CDR3 nucleotides read TGCAGTGCTCAGACAGGGGGTACTGAAGCTTTCTTT. It is translated as CSAQTGGTEAFF.

The chain joins TRBV3-1 to TRBJ1-2; D unclear. Germline CDR1 and CDR2: LGHDT and YNNKEL (reference sequence). Trimming took off 6 bases at V and 8 bases at J, with 13 bases between the two ends. This CDR3 spans 12 amino acids. CDR3 residues: CASRDVVEGYTF. CDR3 coding DNA: TGTGCCAGCAGGGACGTGGTTGAGGGCTACACCTTC.

The rearrangement uses TRBV7-9 and TRBJ1-5, with D possibly TRBD1 on 5 matching bases. There are 14 residues in the CDR3. Germline loops: CDR1 SEHNR, CDR2 FQNEAQ (reference sequence). V was shortened by 5 bases and J by 3 bases, with 11 bases between the two germline ends. The CDR3 DNA is TGTGCCAGCAGCCGATCAGGGCCCAATCAGCCCCAGCATTTT. This gives the protein CASSRSGPNQPQHF.

The genes are TRBV30 and TRBJ2-7; D remains ambiguous. V was trimmed by 2 bases and J by 4 bases, leaving 12 bases between them. This CDR3 region has 13 residues. Germline V gene data show CDR1 as GTSNPN and CDR2 as SVGIG (reference sequence). The CDR3 region has the DNA TGTGCCTGGAGTTTGGGAACCTGGTACGAGCAGTACTTC. Translation gives CAWSLGTWYEQYF.

The CDR3 DNA is TGTGCCAGCAGCCCTTCGGGACTCCGGCCTTCCGAGCAGTACTTC. Translating gives CASSPSGLRPSEQYF. The chain couples TRBV3-1 to TRBJ2-7; TRBD2 is a possible D gene (6 bases). This CDR3 has 15 amino acids. In germline, CDR1 is LGHDT, CDR2 YNNKEL (reference sequence). V lost 4 bases and J lost 6, with 19 bases in between.

The chain has TRBV20-1 and TRBJ2-7, with a tentative D call TRBD1 (5 bases). The germline V and J ends were trimmed by 4 bases and 5 bases, with 9 bases remaining between them. The CDR3 covers 11 residues. CDR1 and CDR2 (germline): DFQATT, SNEGSKA (reference sequence). CDR3 loop: CSAIWTNEQYF. CDR3 nucleotides: TGCAGTGCTATATGGACAAACGAGCAGTACTTC.

The CDR3: CASSLTSGNEQYF. CDR3 nucleotide sequence: TGTGCCAGCAGTCTGACTAGCGGGAACGAGCAGTACTTC. The rearrangement uses TRBV25-1 and TRBJ2-7, with 11 nucleotides matching TRBD2. This CDR3 has 13 residues. Germline lookup yields CDR1 MGHDK and CDR2 SYGVNS. Germline trimming cut 5 bases from V and 5 bases from J; bases unmatched to any gene: 2.

The chain employs TRBV11-3 and TRBJ1-1; 10 nucleotides line up with TRBD1. This CDR3 spans 15 amino acids. The trim removed 5 bases at V and 8 bases at J, leaving 11 bases unmatched. CDR1 SGHNT and CDR2 YENEEA come from the germline V gene. In DNA, the CDR3 is TGTGCCAGCAGCCTTACCGGACAGGGGGAAAAGGAAGCTTTCTTT. The encoded protein is CASSLTGQGEKEAFF. Looking up the rest from reference TRBV11-3 and TRBJ1-1 gives the full variable domain: EAGVVQSPRYKIIEKKQPVAFWCNPISGHNTLYWYLQNLGQGPELLIRYENEEAVDDSQLPKDRFSAERLKGVDSTLKIQPAELGDSAVYLCASSLTGQGEKEAFFGQGTRLTVV.

The J gene is TRBJ1-1, the V gene TRBV29-1; 8 bases line up with TRBD1. Germline CDR1 is SQVTM and CDR2 is ANQGSEA. V was clipped by 5 bases and J by 5 bases; unmatched bases: 4. The CDR3 has 12 residues. In DNA form, the CDR3 reads TGCAGCGTTCACCAGGGGGCGACTGAAGCTTTCTTT. This sequence encodes CSVHQGATEAFF. Full variable domain (outside the CDR3, taken from reference TRBV29-1 and TRBJ1-1): SAVISQKPSRDICQRGTSLTIQCQVDSQVTMMFWYRQQPGQSLTLIATANQGSEATYESGFVIDKFPISRPNLTFSTLTVSNMSPEDSSIYLCSVHQGATEAFFGQGTRLTVV.

V usage is TRBV7-9 and J usage is TRBJ1-1; D might be TRBD1 (5 bases). CDR1 and CDR2 from the germline V gene are SEHNR and FQNEAQ (reference sequence). Trimming took 5 bases from V and 1 from J, leaving 14 bases between them. The CDR3 is 15 amino acids. The CDR3 region is CASSPPRGENTEAFF. In nucleotides, the CDR3 is TGTGCCAGCAGCCCTCCGCGGGGGGAGAACACTGAAGCTTTCTTT.